Listed below are T cell receptor beta chains from one sample, sequenced in a study of OX40 agonist ivuxolimab in advanced cancers. The assay was immunoSEQ multiplex PCR, and TCRdb's table has in-frame clones only and misses some. In the table there are approximately 49,000 clones, approximately 79% of which are singletons. Source: CD4+ or CD8+ T cells sorted from blood, taken in a trial of the OX40 agonist ivuxolimab. All receptors come from an adult with an advanced solid tumor such as melanoma, head and neck, liver or kidney cancer. The CDR3 runs from the conserved cysteine through the conserved F or W. The order of the fields is V gene, J gene, clone size, D gene, CDR3 DNA, CDR3 protein. A D gene is named only where the DNA matches it firmly. Some rows have no size entry. The others give once, few or many, or a class for an expanded clone.

>TRBV9|TRBJ2-2|NA|NA
TGTGCCAGCAGCTCCCGTACCGGGGAGCTGTTTTTT
CASSSRTGELFF
>TRBV5-1|TRBJ2-2|NA|TRBD2
TGCGCCAGCAGCTTGGGAGCGGGAGGGCCAACCGGGGAGCTGTTTTTT
CASSLGAGGPTGELFF
>TRBV4-3|TRBJ2-7|NA|NA
TGCGCCAGCAGCCAAGATATTGTCGGCTACGAGCAGTACTTC
CASSQDIVGYEQYF
>TRBV19|TRBJ2-2|once|NA
TGTGCCAGTATGCGCCGGTCCGGGGAGCTGTTTTTT
CASMRRSGELFF
>TRBV5-1|TRBJ1-1|NA|NA
TGCGCCAGCAGCGCCAGGGTGAACACTGAAGCTTTCTTT
CASSARVNTEAFF
>TRBV5-1|TRBJ2-5|NA|NA
TGCGCCAGCAGCTTGGCCTGGGCAGGGGATCAAGAGACCCAGTACTTC
CASSLAWAGDQETQYF
>TRBV7-3|TRBJ1-1|NA|NA
TGTGCCAGCAGCCCGGGGATAAACACTGAAGCTTTCTTT
CASSPGINTEAFF
>TRBV4-2|TRBJ2-1|NA|TRBD2
TGTGCCAGCAGCCAAGATAGCGTAGCGGGAGGCAATGAGCAGTTCTTC
CASSQDSVAGGNEQFF
>TRBV18|TRBJ2-5|once|NA
TGTGCCAGCTCACTAAACCAAGAGACCCAGTACTTC
CASSLNQETQYF
>TRBV9|TRBJ2-1|NA|TRBD1
TGTGCCAGCTCACGTCCAGGGGGTAAGCAGTTCTTC
CASSRPGGKQFF
>TRBV28|TRBJ2-7|NA|TRBD1
TGTGCCAGCAGGTCCTTCTCGACAGGGGACTCCTACGAGCAGTACTTC
CASRSFSTGDSYEQYF
>TRBV5-6|TRBJ1-2|NA|TRBD1
TGTGCCAGCAGCGCACGACAGGGTGTCTATGGCTACACCTTC
CASSARQGVYGYTF
>TRBV27|TRBJ1-1|NA|NA
TGTGCCAGCAGTTTTAGCAGGGAAACTGAAGCTTTCTTT
CASSFSRETEAFF
>TRBV19|TRBJ2-1|few|NA
TGTGCCAGTAGTATTTTCAGGGGAGATGAGCAGTTCTTC
CASSIFRGDEQFF
>TRBV18|TRBJ2-7|NA|TRBD2
TGTGCCAGCTCCAAGCGGGAGGGCATCTACGAGCAGTACTTC
CASSKREGIYEQYF
>TRBV19|TRBJ2-5|NA|TRBD1
TGTGCCAGTAGTATGACAGGGAGCGAGACCCAGTACTTC
CASSMTGSETQYF
>TRBV19|TRBJ2-1|NA|NA
TGTGCCAGTAGTTTGATTCACGAGGTTTACAATGAGCAGTTCTTC
CASSLIHEVYNEQFF
>TRBV19|TRBJ2-3|NA|TRBD2
TGTGCCAGTAGTTCCCGGGGGCTAGCGGGAACCGCAGATACGCAGTATTTT
CASSSRGLAGTADTQYF
>TRBV5-1|TRBJ2-2|NA|TRBD2
TGCGCCAGCAGCTTACTAGCGGGAGGTGGCACCGGGGAGCTGTTTTTT
CASSLLAGGGTGELFF
>TRBV5-5|TRBJ1-2|NA|TRBD1
TGTGCCAGCAGAATGGAGCAGGGGGTAGATGGCTACACCTTC
CASRMEQGVDGYTF
>TRBV7-9|TRBJ2-5|NA|NA
TGTGCCAGCAGCTTAGTCGGGGGGCAGGGGACCCAGTACTTC
CASSLVGGQGTQYF
>TRBV27|TRBJ2-6|NA|NA
TGTGCCAGCAGTTTTATTGGGGCCAACGTCCTGACTTTC
CASSFIGANVLTF
>TRBV4-1|TRBJ2-1|NA|TRBD2
TGCGCCAGCAGCCAAGATAGTGGACTAGCGGGAGGGGTTGAGCAGTTCTTC
CASSQDSGLAGGVEQFF